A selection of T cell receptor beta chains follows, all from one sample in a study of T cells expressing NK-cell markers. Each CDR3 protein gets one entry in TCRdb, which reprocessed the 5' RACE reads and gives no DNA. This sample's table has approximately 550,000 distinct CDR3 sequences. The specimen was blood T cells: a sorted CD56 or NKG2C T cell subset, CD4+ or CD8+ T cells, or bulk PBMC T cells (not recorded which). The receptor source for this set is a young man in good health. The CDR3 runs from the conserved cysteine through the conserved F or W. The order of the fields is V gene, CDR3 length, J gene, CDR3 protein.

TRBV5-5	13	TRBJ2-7	CASRRSPSYEQYF
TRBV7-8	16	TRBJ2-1	CASSPTRLAGVNEQFF
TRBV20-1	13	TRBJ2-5	CSGLRDSQETQYF
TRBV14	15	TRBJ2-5	CASSQSGTGTETQYF
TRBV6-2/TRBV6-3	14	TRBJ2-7	CASRGPPRPYEQYF
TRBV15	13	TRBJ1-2	CATRRGTNYGYTF
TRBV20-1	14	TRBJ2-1	CSASVGIGLNEQFF
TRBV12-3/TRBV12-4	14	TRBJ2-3	CASRFTGLPDTQYF
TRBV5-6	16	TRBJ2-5	CASSAKTSGRRETQYF
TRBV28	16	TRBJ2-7	CASSPLLSGNPYEQYF
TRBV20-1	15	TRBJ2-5	CSARPPGLSGETQYF
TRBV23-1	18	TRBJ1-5	CASSQSGTVRSSNQPQHF
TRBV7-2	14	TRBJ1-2	CASSHYEGWDGYTF
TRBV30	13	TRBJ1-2	CAWSGQRDYGYTF
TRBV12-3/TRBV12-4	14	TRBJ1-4	CASSLETGSVQLFF
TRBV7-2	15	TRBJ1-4	CASSSQPGLSGKLFF
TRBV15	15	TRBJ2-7	CATSRDGRERDEQYF
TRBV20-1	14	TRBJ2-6	CSAGAASGANVLTF
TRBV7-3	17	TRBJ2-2	CASSSLSGAGGTGELFF
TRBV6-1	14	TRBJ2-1	CASRQGATYNEQFF
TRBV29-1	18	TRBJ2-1	CSVERGTRQRFSYNEQFF
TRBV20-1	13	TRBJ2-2	CSAHRTNTGELFF
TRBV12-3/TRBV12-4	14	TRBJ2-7	CASSQTGVYYEQYF
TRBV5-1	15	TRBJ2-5	CASSSLGGREETQYF
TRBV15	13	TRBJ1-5	CATSWGDYQPQHF
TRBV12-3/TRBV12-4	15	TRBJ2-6	CASSPGRSGANVLTF